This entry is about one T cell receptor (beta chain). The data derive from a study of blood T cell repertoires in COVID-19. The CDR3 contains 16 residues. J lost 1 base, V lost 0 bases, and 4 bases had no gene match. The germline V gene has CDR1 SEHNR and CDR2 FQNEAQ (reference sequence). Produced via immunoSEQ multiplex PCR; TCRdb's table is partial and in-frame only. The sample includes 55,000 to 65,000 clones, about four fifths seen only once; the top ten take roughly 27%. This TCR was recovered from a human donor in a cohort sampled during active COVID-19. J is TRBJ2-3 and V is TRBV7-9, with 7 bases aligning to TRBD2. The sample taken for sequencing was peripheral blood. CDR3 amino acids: CASSLAGRGGTDTQYF. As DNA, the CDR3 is TGTGCCAGCAGCTTAGCGGGTCGGGGGGGCACAGATACGCAGTATTTT.